This T cell receptor beta chain was identified in a study of blood T cell repertoires in COVID-19. The overall study: Samples taken during acute and convalescent COVID-19 were collected in the United States, Italy and Spain. PBMCs, B-cell-depleted T cells, or T cells provided the cDNA or gDNA that made up the material.

A single count supports this clone. V lost 3 bases to trimming and J lost 2 bases; unmatched junction nucleotides: 5. Germline V gene lookup returns CDR1 SGHRS and CDR2 YFSETQ. This CDR3 comprises 16 residues. Measured with immunoSEQ multiplex PCR; TCRdb has only the in-frame clones, and not every one. Found here are fewer than 350,000 clones, approximately 87% of them singletons; the top ten hold approximately 7.8%. Source material: peripheral blood. This receptor was identified in a woman between 50 and 59 years old who had recovered from COVID-19. The rearrangement links TRBV5-1 to TRBJ2-3; 11 bases align to TRBD2. This CDR3 is CASSSLAGGSTDTQYF. CDR3 bases: TGCGCCAGCAGCTCCCTAGCGGGGGGATCCACAGATACGCAGTATTTT.